This T cell receptor (beta chain) appears in the sequencing data of a study of blood T cell repertoires in COVID-19. Study information: Italy, Spain and the United States were the sources of the convalescent and acute COVID-19 samples. PBMCs, B-cell-depleted T cells, or T cells provided the cDNA or gDNA that made up the material.

Original processing methods: Cell counts per sample came from amplifying reference gene primers. This table comes from immunoSEQ multiplex PCR, and its TCRdb copy is limited to in-frame clones, with some not included. The V and J calls and the clone size are those of that table, but D and trimming were determined from the DNA. The table records about 300,000 clones, 83% of them present only once. Germline CDR1 reads LNHDA; CDR2 reads SQIVND (reference sequence). The length of the CDR3 is 15 residues. The J segment lost 3 bases and the V segment lost 5 bases, leaving 6 bases of the junction unmatched.

The chain recombines TRBV19 with TRBJ1-1, with 10 bases aligning to TRBD1. Sequencing was carried out using peripheral blood. This sequence originates from a woman in her 50s with acute or convalescent COVID-19. CDR3 nucleotide sequence: TGTGCCAGTAGTGATTACGGGACAGGGGACACTGAAGCTTTCTTT. Its protein is CASSDYGTGDTEAFF.